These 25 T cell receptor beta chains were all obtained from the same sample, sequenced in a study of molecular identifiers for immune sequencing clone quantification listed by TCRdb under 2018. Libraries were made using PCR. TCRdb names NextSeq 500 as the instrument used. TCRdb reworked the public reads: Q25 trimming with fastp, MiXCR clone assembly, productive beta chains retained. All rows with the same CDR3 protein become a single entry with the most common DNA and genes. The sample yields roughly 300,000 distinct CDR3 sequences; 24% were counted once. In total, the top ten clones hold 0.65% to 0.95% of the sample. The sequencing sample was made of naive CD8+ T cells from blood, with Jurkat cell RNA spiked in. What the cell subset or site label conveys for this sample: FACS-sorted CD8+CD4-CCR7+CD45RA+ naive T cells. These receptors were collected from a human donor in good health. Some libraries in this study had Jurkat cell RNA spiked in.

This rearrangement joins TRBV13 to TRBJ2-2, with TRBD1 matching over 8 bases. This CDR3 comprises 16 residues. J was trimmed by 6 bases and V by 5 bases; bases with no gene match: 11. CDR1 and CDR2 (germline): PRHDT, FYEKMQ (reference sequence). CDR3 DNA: TGTGCCAGCAGCCCCTCGGTCCAGGGGGCGCCCGGGGAGCTGTTTTTT. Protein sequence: CASSPSVQGAPGELFF.

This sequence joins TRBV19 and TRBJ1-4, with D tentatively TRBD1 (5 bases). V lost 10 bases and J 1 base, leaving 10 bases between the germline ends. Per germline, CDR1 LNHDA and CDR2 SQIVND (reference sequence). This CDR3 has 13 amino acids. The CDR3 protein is CATKGRTNEKLFF. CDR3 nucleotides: TGTGCCACAAAGGGGAGAACTAATGAAAAACTGTTTTTT. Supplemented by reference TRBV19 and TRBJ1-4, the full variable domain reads DGGITQSPKYLFRKEGQNVTLSCEQNLNHDAMYWYRQDPGQGLRLIYYSQIVNDFQKGDIAEGYSVSREKKESFPLTVTSAQKNPTAFYLCATKGRTNEKLFFGSGTQLSVL.

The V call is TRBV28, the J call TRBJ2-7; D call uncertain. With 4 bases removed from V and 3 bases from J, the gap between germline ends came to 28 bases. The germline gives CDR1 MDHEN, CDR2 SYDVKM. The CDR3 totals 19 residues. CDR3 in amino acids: CASSSPRDTALPIHYEQYF. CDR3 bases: TGTGCCAGCAGTTCTCCCCGAGACACGGCCCTCCCGATTCACTACGAGCAGTACTTC. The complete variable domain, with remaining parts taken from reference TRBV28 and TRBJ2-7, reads DVKVTQSSRYLVKRTGEKVFLECVQDMDHENMFWYRQDPGLGLRLIYFSYDVKMKEKGDIPEGYSVSREKKERFSLILESASTNQTSMYLCASSSPRDTALPIHYEQYFGPGTRLTVT.

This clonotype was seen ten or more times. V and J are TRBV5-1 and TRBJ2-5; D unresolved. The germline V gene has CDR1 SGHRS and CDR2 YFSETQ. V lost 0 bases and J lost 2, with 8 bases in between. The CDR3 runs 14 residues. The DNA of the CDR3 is TGCGCCAGCAGCTTGGGCTACTTTCAAGAGACCCAGTACTTC. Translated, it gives CASSLGYFQETQYF.

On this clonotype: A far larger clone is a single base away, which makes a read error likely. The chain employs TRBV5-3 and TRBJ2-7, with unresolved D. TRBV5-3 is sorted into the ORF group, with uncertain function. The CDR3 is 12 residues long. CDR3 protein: CASSPPSHEQYF. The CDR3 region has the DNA TGTGCCAGCAGCCCCCCCTCCCACGAGCAGTACTTC.

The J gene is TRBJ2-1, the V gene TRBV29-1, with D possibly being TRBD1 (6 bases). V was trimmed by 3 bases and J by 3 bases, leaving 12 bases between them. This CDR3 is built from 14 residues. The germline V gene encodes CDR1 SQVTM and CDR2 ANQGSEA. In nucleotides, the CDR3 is TGCAGCGTTGACACAGGGAATATCTACAATGAGCAGTTCTTC. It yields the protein CSVDTGNIYNEQFF.

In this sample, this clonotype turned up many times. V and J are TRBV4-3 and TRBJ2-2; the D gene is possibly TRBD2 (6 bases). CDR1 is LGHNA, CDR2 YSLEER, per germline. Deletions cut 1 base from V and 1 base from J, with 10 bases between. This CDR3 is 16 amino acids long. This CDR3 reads CASSQGISGNTGELFF. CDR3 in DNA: TGCGCCAGCAGCCAAGGAATTAGCGGGAACACCGGGGAGCTGTTTTTT.

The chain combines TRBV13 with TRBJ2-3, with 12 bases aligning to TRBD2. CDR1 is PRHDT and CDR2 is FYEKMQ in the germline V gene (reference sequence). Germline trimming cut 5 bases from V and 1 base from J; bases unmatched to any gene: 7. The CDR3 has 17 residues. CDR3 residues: CASSHLAGGRGTDTQYF. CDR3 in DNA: TGTGCCAGCAGCCATCTAGCGGGAGGGAGGGGCACAGATACGCAGTATTTT.

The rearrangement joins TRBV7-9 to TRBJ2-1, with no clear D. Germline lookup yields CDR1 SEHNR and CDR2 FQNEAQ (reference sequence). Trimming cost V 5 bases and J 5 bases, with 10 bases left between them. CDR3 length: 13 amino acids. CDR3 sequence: CASSGSIHNEQFF. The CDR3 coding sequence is TGTGCCAGCAGCGGATCGATTCACAATGAGCAGTTCTTC.

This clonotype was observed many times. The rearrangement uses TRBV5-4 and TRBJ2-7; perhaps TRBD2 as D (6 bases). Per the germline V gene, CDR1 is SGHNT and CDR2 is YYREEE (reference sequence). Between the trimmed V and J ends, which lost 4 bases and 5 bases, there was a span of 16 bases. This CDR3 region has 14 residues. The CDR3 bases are TGTGCCAGCAGCCAGGGACTGGCGATAGACGAGCAGTACTTC. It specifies CASSQGLAIDEQYF.

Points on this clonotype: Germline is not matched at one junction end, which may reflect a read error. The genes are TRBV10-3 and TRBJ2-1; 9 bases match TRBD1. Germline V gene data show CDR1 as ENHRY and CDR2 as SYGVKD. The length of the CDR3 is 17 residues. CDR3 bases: TGTGCCATCAGTGAGCCCCCACTGCGGGACAGGGAATCGTCAGTGGTCTTC. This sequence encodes CAISEPPLRDRESSVVF.

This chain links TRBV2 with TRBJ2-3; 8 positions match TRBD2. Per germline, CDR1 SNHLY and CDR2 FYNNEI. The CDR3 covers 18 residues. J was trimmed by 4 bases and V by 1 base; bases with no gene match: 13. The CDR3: CASSEVSASGYTADTQYF. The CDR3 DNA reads TGTGCCAGCAGTGAAGTATCGGCTAGCGGGTACACTGCAGATACGCAGTATTTT.

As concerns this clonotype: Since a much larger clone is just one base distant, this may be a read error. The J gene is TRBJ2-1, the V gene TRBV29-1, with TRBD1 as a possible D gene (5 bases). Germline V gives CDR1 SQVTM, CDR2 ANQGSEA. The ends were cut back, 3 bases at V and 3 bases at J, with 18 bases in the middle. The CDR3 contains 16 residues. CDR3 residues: CSVDDPSRAVYNEQFF. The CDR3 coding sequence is TGCAGCGTTGACGATCCTTCCAGGGCCGTCTACAATGAGCAGTTCTTC.

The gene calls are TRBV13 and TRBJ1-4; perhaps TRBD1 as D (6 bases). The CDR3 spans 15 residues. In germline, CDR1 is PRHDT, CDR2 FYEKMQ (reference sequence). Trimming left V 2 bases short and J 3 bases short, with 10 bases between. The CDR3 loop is CASSLRGHPNEKLFF. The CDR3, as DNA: TGTGCCAGCAGCTTAAGGGGACATCCTAATGAAAAACTGTTTTTT. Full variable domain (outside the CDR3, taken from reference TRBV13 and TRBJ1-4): AAGVIQSPRHLIKEKRETATLKCYPIPRHDTVYWYQQGPGQDPQFLISFYEKMQSDKGSIPDRFSAQQFSDYHSELNMSSLELGDSALYFCASSLRGHPNEKLFFGSGTQLSVL.

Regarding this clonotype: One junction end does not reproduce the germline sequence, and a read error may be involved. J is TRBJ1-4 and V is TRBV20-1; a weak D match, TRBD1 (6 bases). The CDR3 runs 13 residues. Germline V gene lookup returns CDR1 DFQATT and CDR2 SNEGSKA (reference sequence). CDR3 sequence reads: CSATDRFNEKLLF. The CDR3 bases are TGCAGTGCTACTGACAGGTTTAATGAAAAACTGCTTTTT.

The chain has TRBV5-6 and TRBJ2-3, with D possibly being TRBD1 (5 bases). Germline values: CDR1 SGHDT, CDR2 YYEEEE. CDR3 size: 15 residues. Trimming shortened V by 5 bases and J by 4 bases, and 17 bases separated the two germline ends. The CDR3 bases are TGTGCCAGCAGTCATGGTGGGGCGTGGGCAGATACGCAGTATTTT. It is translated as CASSHGGAWADTQYF.

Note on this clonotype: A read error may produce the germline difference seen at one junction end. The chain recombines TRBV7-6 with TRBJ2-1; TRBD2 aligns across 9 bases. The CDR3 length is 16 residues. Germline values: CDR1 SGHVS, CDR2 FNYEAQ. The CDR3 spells CASNLAGAPSYNEQFF. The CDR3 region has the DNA TGTGCCAGCAACTTAGCGGGGGCTCCCTCCTACAATGAGCAGTTCTTC.

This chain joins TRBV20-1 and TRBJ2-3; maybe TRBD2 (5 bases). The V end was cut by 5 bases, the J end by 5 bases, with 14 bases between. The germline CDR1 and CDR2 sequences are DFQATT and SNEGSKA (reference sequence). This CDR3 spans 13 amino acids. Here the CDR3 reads CSAPHPDLDTQYF. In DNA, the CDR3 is TGCAGTGCTCCTCATCCGGACTTAGATACGCAGTATTTT.

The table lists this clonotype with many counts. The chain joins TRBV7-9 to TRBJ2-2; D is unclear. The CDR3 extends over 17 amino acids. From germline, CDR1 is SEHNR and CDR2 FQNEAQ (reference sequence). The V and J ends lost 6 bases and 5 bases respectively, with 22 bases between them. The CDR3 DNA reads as TGTGCCAGCAGAAATAAGCCCGGTACGAAGGCAACCGGGGAGCTGTTTTTT. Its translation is CASRNKPGTKATGELFF. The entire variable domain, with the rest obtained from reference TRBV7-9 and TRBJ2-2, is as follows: DTGVSQNPRHKITKRGQNVTFRCDPISEHNRLYWYRQTLGQGPEFLTYFQNEAQLEKSRLLSDRFSAERPKGSFSTLEIQRTEQGDSAMYLCASRNKPGTKATGELFFGEGSRLTVL.

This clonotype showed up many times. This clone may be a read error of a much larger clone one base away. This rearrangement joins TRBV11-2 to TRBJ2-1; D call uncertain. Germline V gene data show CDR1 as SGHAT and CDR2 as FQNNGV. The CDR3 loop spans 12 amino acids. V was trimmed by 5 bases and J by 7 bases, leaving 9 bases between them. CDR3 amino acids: CASSVGRNEQFF. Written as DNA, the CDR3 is TGTGCCAGCAGCGTAGGGCGGAATGAGCAGTTCTTC.

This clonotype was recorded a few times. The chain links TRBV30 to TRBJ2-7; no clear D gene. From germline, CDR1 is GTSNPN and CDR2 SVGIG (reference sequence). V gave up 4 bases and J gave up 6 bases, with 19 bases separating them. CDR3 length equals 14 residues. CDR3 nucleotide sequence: TGTGCCTGGATCGCTGGGTCCGGATACTCCGAGCAGTACTTC. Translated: CAWIAGSGYSEQYF.

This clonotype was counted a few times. CDR3 amino acids: CASSPTGVWALETQYF. The CDR3 coding sequence is TGTGCCAGCAGCCCAACGGGGGTCTGGGCGTTGGAGACCCAGTACTTC. The chain recombines TRBV6-6 with TRBJ2-5; tentatively, D is TRBD2 (6 bases). Trimming removed 6 bases from V and 5 bases from J, with 22 bases in between. Germline CDR1 and CDR2: MNHNY and SVGAGI (reference sequence). The CDR3 sequence is 16 residues long.

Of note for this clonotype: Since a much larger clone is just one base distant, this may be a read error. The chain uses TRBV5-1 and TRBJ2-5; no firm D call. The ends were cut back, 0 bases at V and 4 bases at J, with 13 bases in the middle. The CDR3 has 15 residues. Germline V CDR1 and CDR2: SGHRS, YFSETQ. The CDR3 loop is CASSLAQPYRETQYF. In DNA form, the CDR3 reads TGCGCCAGCAGCTTGGCTCAGCCGTACCGAGAGACCCAGTACTTC.

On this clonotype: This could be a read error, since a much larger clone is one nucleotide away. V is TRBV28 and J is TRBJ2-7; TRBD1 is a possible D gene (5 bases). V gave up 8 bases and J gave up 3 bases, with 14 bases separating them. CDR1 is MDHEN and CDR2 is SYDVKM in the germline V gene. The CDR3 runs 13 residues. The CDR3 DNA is TGTGCCAGCGGCCTGGACACCAACTACGAGCAGTACTTC. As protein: CASGLDTNYEQYF.

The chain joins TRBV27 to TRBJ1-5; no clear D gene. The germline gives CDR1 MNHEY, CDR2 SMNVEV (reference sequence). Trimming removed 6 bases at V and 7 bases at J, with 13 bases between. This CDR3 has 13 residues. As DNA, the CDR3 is TGTGCCAGCAGCCAACGCTTTGGACAGCCCCAGCATTTT. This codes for CASSQRFGQPQHF.